This entry concerns a single T cell receptor beta chain. UMIs and sample barcodes were carried by the TCR alpha and TCR beta cDNA libraries that 5'RACE produced using constant-segment primers. TCRdb processed the 5' RACE reads anew with MiXCR; each CDR3 protein has one entry. This table holds 290,000 or so distinct CDR3 sequences, around 19% found once. The CDR3 is 14 amino acids. The V gene lost 2 bases and the J gene lost 9 bases, with 13 bases spanning the gap. Per the germline V gene, CDR1 is MNHEY and CDR2 is SVGAGI. The source of the sample is a study of T-cell memory formation after mild COVID-19.

Sequenced: PBMCs or a T cell subset sorted from them (not recorded which). This sequence originates from a man aged 18-30 years who had mild COVID-19 (a few samples of this study predate the infection). Cell type and time point are not known. The rearrangement uses TRBV6-5 and TRBJ1-4, with a tentative D call TRBD1 (5 bases). The CDR3 DNA follows: TGTGCCAGCAGTTACCAGGGTGCCTGGCAAAAACTGTTTTTT. Encoded protein: CASSYQGAWQKLFF.